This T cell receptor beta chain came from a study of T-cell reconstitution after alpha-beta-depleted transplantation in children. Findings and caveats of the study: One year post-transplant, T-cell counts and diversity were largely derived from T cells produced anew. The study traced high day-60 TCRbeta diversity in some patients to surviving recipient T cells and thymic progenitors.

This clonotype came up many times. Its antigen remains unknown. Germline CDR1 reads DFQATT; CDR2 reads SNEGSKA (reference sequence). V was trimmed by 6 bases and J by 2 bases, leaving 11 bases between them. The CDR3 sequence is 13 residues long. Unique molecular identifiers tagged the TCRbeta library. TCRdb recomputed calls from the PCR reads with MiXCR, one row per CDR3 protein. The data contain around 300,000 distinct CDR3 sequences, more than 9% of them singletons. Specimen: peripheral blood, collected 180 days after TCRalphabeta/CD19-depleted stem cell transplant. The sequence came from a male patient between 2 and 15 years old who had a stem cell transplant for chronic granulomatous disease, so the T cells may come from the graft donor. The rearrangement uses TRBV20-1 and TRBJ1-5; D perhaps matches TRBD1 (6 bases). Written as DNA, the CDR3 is TGCAGTGCCAAAAGGACAGGCAATCAGCCCCAGCATTTT. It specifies CSAKRTGNQPQHF.